The source of this T cell receptor beta chain is a study of neurological immune-mediated disorders. Trimming removed 4 bases at V and 0 bases at J, with 8 bases between. In germline, CDR1 is DFQATT, CDR2 SNEGSKA (reference sequence). The CDR3 sequence is 13 residues long. The time point was: longitudinal time-point 3. Libraries used 2 million unsorted PBMCs kept frozen in RNAlater. This clonotype has a count of ten or more. The method for making cDNA was 5'RACE, and it used 10-nucleotide random UMIs. TCRdb passed the 5' RACE reads through MiXCR, listing each CDR3 protein once. The data hold more than 95,000 distinct CDR3 sequences, with 11% observed a single time.

Sequencing input: PBMCs. This chain joins TRBV20-1 and TRBJ2-3, with a weak D call TRBD2 (6 bases). This clonotype originated in a female donor with HTLV-1-associated myelopathy (HAM/TSP). The CDR3 DNA follows: TGCAGTGCTAAGGGACTCAGCACAGATACGCAGTATTTT. It yields the protein CSAKGLSTDTQYF.